Included here is one TCR beta chain sequence, with context. Its antigen is unknown. This entry is derived from a study of monozygotic twins with inflammatory bowel disease. Study results and caveats: Using the inverse Simpson index, IBD patients had lower TCRbeta diversity than healthy co-twins. Possibly because of limited power, concordant and discordant twins showed no difference in repertoire similarity.

Germline V gene sequence: CDR1 MNHEY, CDR2 SVGAGI. This CDR3 region has 18 residues. TCRdb re-called the 5' RACE reads; every CDR3 protein appears as one record, without DNA. The sample's table shows a few hundred thousand distinct CDR3 sequences. The sequencing sample was made of blood. The V gene is TRBV6-5, the J gene TRBJ2-5; TCRdb reports TRBD1, a call that lacks DNA to check it against. This TCR was sampled from a human donor with ulcerative colitis or Crohn's disease, or a healthy co-twin of an affected twin (not recorded which). CDR3 region: CASSYPSLSTGLRETQYF.